Each of the 15 T cell receptor beta chains below was sequenced from the same sample in a study of T cells expressing NK-cell markers. TCRdb reprocessed the 5' RACE reads, with one entry per CDR3 protein and no DNA. This sample contains about 550,000 distinct CDR3 sequences. Sample: blood T cells: a sorted CD56 or NKG2C T cell subset, CD4+ or CD8+ T cells, or bulk PBMC T cells (not recorded which). These receptors were collected from a man aged 18 to 35 in good health.

The CDR3 sequence: CATSDFVTGGRNEQFF. The chain combines TRBV24-1 with TRBJ2-1; with no DNA, the TCRdb D assignment of TRBD1 cannot be verified. Per germline, CDR1 KGHDR and CDR2 SFDVKD. The CDR3 is made up of 16 amino acids.

The J gene is TRBJ2-6, the V gene TRBV29-1; checking the TCRdb D call of TRBD2 is not possible without DNA. Germline V gene data show CDR1 as SQVTM and CDR2 as ANQGSEA. This CDR3 has 16 residues. The CDR3 is CSVRTSGETGANVLTF.

The genes are TRBV12-3 or TRBV12-4 and TRBJ1-3. The CDR3 spans 14 residues. This CDR3 reads CASSLGEGGNTIYF.

This chain joins TRBV5-6 and TRBJ2-5. The germline CDR1 and CDR2 sequences are SGHDT and YYEEEE. The CDR3 has 13 amino acids. The CDR3 sequence: CASSLDSEETQYF.

V and J are TRBV28 and TRBJ2-3. This CDR3 is 15 amino acids long. Germline V gives CDR1 MDHEN, CDR2 SYDVKM. CDR3: CASSLSSSSTDTQYF.

The V gene is TRBV19, the J gene TRBJ2-5; TCRdb returns TRBD2, unconfirmable since there is no DNA. Germline CDR1 is LNHDA and CDR2 is SQIVND (reference sequence). The CDR3 is 14 amino acids. CDR3 residues: CASSRGLAYETQYF.

The chain couples TRBV24-1 to TRBJ2-7; TCRdb's D gene call, TRBD1, goes unchecked for lack of DNA. The CDR3 extends over 15 amino acids. CDR1 and CDR2 (germline): KGHDR, SFDVKD. CDR3 loop: CATSDPGRSVYEQYF.

The gene calls are TRBV6-2 or TRBV6-3 and TRBJ2-3. The CDR3 covers 13 residues. Germline loops: CDR1 MNHEY, CDR2 SVGEGT. CDR3 in amino acids: CASSRTEVGTQYF.

The rearrangement links TRBV29-1 to TRBJ2-2; the TCRdb D gene call, TRBD2, has no DNA to confirm it. Germline V gene sequence: CDR1 SQVTM, CDR2 ANQGSEA. The CDR3 loop spans 15 amino acids. CDR3 loop: CSASVAGGSTGELFF.

V is TRBV29-1 and J is TRBJ1-3. Per the germline V gene, CDR1 is SQVTM and CDR2 is ANQGSEA. The CDR3 is 13 residues long. CDR3 protein: CSVVFGAGNTIYF.

The CDR3 is CASSPRELGEQYF. V usage is TRBV3-1 and J usage is TRBJ2-7; the D call from TCRdb, TRBD2, cannot be confirmed without DNA. Germline V gene sequence: CDR1 LGHDT, CDR2 YNNKEL (reference sequence). This CDR3 contains 13 residues.

The chain combines TRBV7-9 with TRBJ2-1. This CDR3 has 14 amino acids. Germline CDR1 is SEHNR and CDR2 is FQNEAQ (reference sequence). The chain's CDR3 is CASTDRSSYNEQFF.

The V gene is TRBV30, the J gene TRBJ1-5. The CDR3 has 13 residues. The germline V gene encodes CDR1 GTSNPN and CDR2 SVGIG (reference sequence). The CDR3 reads CAWSPSVGQPQHF.

This chain links TRBV12-3 or TRBV12-4 with TRBJ2-7; TCRdb's D gene call, TRBD2, goes unchecked for lack of DNA. The CDR3 has 12 residues. The CDR3 region is CASQAPPGTPYF.

The chain carries TRBV6-5 and TRBJ2-1; TCRdb's D call of TRBD1 is untestable without DNA. The CDR3 length is 16 residues. The germline V gene encodes CDR1 MNHEY and CDR2 SVGAGI. CDR3 sequence reads: CASSYFRTGGYNEQFF.